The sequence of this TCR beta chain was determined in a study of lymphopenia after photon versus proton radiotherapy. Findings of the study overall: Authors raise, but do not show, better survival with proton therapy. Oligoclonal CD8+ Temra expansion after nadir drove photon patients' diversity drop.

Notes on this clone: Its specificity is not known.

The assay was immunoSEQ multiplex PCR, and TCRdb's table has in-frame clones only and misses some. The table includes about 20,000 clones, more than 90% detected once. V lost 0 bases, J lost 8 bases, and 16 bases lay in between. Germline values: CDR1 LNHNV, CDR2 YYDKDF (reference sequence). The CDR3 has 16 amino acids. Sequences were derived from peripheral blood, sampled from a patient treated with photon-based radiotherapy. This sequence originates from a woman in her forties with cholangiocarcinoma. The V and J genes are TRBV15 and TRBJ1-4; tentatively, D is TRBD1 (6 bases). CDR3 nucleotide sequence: TGTGCCACCAGCAGAGACAGGGGTGGAGGAAAAGAAAAACTGTTTTTT. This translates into CATSRDRGGGKEKLFF.